Below, 24 T cell receptor beta chains from the same sample are listed, as sequenced in a study of blood T cell repertoires in COVID-19. Assay: immunoSEQ multiplex PCR; the TCRdb copy retains only in-frame clones and omits some. The top ten clones hold approximately 3.8% of a sample with some 300,000 clones, 85% of them seen once. The source material was peripheral blood. All receptors come from a woman in her forties or fifties with active or convalescent COVID-19.

This clone was counted once. The chain couples TRBV18 to TRBJ1-1, with D maybe TRBD1 (5 bases). Deletions cut 2 bases from V and 7 bases from J, with 14 bases between. Germline CDR1 KGHSH, CDR2 LQKENI. The CDR3 spans 14 residues. This chain's CDR3 is CASSPSRTTNEAFF. CDR3 DNA sequence: TGTGCCAGCTCACCAAGCAGGACAACTAATGAAGCTTTCTTT.

This chain joins TRBV2 and TRBJ2-5, with a possible D match to TRBD2 (6 bases). The CDR3 covers 14 residues. Trimming removed 1 base at V and 2 bases at J, with 8 bases between. Germline CDR1 SNHLY, CDR2 FYNNEI. This CDR3 reads CASSEGTMQETQYF. CDR3 in DNA: TGTGCCAGCAGTGAAGGGACTATGCAAGAGACCCAGTACTTC.

V usage is TRBV18 and J usage is TRBJ2-5, with D possibly being TRBD1 (6 bases). The CDR3 loop spans 13 amino acids. Deletions cut 4 bases from V and 2 bases from J, with 8 bases between. The germline V gene has CDR1 KGHSH and CDR2 LQKENI. The CDR3 protein is CASSRGQQETQYF. Written as DNA, the CDR3 is TGTGCCAGCTCACGCGGACAGCAAGAGACCCAGTACTTC.

This clone was counted only a few times. The chain couples TRBV4-1 to TRBJ2-7, with D perhaps matching TRBD2 (7 bases). The germline V and J ends were trimmed by 3 bases and 5 bases, with 14 bases remaining between them. CDR3 length equals 14 residues. Germline V gene sequence: CDR1 MGHRA, CDR2 YSYEKL. CDR3 nucleotide sequence: TGCGCCAGCAGCCAGCAGGGGAGGGTCCACGAGCAGTACTTC. Protein: CASSQQGRVHEQYF.

The chain's CDR3 is CASRPRGLDTEAFF. The CDR3 region has the DNA TGTGCCAGCAGACCGAGGGGGCTGGATACTGAAGCTTTCTTT. The chain recombines TRBV5-4 with TRBJ1-1; 7 positions agree with TRBD1. The CDR3 consists of 14 residues. CDR1 SGHNT and CDR2 YYREEE come from the germline V gene (reference sequence). J gave up 5 bases and V 5 bases, and 9 bases lay outside the gene matches.

V and J are TRBV4-2 and TRBJ1-2; possible D gene TRBD1, 5 bases. Germline V gene sequence: CDR1 LGHNA, CDR2 YNFKEQ. This CDR3 region has 12 residues. Trimming took 0 bases from V and 7 from J, leaving 6 bases between them. This chain's CDR3 is CASSQDRAGYTF. The CDR3 bases are TGTGCCAGCAGCCAAGACAGGGCTGGCTACACCTTC.

This rearrangement joins TRBV28 to TRBJ1-5, with TRBD1 matching 7 bases. CDR1 MDHEN and CDR2 SYDVKM come from the germline V gene. The CDR3 extends over 16 amino acids. The J segment lost 2 bases and the V segment lost 5 bases, leaving 9 bases of the junction unmatched. CDR3 residues: CASSVHQGVGNQPQHF. CDR3 DNA sequence: TGTGCCAGCAGTGTACACCAGGGGGTTGGCAATCAGCCCCAGCATTTT.

The V call is TRBV5-1, the J call TRBJ1-2, with 10 positions matching TRBD1. CDR3 length equals 17 residues. Germline V gene sequence: CDR1 SGHRS, CDR2 YFSETQ. V lost 4 bases and J lost 1; bases outside the gene matches: 10. The CDR3 bases are TGCGCCAGCAGCCCGAGTTTGGACAGGGGGTTTAACTATGGCTACACCTTC. Its translation is CASSPSLDRGFNYGYTF.

This clone has a handful of counts. The V call is TRBV5-5, the J call TRBJ2-2; 9 bases are a match to TRBD2. This CDR3 is 16 amino acids long. Germline V gives CDR1 SGHKS, CDR2 YYEKEE (reference sequence). The V segment lost 3 bases and the J segment 6 bases; nucleotides outside the gene matches: 9. The CDR3 region is CASSSTRGRVAGELFF. For the CDR3, the DNA is TGTGCCAGCAGCTCCACCCGCGGGAGGGTAGCCGGGGAGCTGTTTTTT.

The chain carries TRBV14 and TRBJ1-6, with TRBD1 matching over 7 bases. The CDR3 is 16 residues long. Per germline, CDR1 SGHDN and CDR2 FVKESK. V lost 1 base, J lost 3 bases, and 3 bases stayed unmatched. CDR3 nucleotides: TGTGCCAGCAGCCAAGGACAGGGCCGCTATAATTCACCCCTCCACTTT. This sequence encodes CASSQGQGRYNSPLHF. The full variable domain, rest sourced from reference TRBV14 and TRBJ1-6, is EAGVTQFPSHSVIEKGQTVTLRCDPISGHDNLYWYRRVMGKEIKFLLHFVKESKQDESGMPNNRFLAERTGGTYSTLKVQPAELEDSGVYFCASSQGQGRYNSPLHFGNGTRLTVT.

The chain couples TRBV4-1 to TRBJ2-7, with 12 bases matching TRBD2. J gave up 2 bases and V 1 base, and 0 bases lay outside the gene matches. CDR1 and CDR2 (germline): MGHRA, YSYEKL. This CDR3 spans 15 amino acids. CDR3: CASSQGLAGAYEQYF. CDR3 DNA sequence: TGCGCCAGCAGCCAAGGACTAGCGGGGGCCTACGAGCAGTACTTC.

The chain employs TRBV5-4 and TRBJ2-5; D perhaps matches TRBD2 (5 bases). V was clipped by 1 base and J by 5 bases, with 9 bases between them. Germline CDR1 SGHNT, CDR2 YYREEE (reference sequence). The CDR3 contains 13 residues. CDR3 sequence (DNA): TGTGCCAGCAGCTTGCGGGGTTGGGAGACCCAGTACTTC. Protein product: CASSLRGWETQYF.

The gene calls are TRBV5-1 and TRBJ2-5; 7 bases map to TRBD1. CDR1 is SGHRS, CDR2 YFSETQ, per germline. With 2 bases clipped from V and 2 bases from J, the junction kept 6 bases outside the gene matches. This CDR3 is 15 amino acids long. The CDR3 loop is CASSFLPGQQETQYF. The CDR3 region has the DNA TGCGCCAGCAGCTTCCTTCCGGGACAGCAAGAGACCCAGTACTTC.

The chain has TRBV2 and TRBJ2-7, with 8 bases fitting TRBD2. CDR1 and CDR2 (germline): SNHLY, FYNNEI. The CDR3 sequence is 16 residues long. The ends lost 2 bases at V and 3 bases at J; junction bases unmatched: 9. The CDR3 coding sequence is TGTGCCAGCAGTGAAAAGGGCGGGAGGATTCACTACGAGCAGTACTTC. As protein: CASSEKGGRIHYEQYF.

This chain uses TRBV29-1 with TRBJ2-4; 11 bases agree with TRBD1. This CDR3 is 13 amino acids long. Germline CDR1 reads SQVTM; CDR2 reads ANQGSEA. Trimming cost V 4 bases and J 8 bases; bases outside gene matches: 4. CDR3 in amino acids: CSVGPGQGDIQYF. The CDR3 nucleotides are TGCAGCGTTGGCCCGGGACAGGGGGACATTCAGTACTTC.

The rearrangement joins TRBV6-5 to TRBJ2-7; TRBD1 agrees at 8 bases. The CDR3 is 15 residues long. V lost 4 bases, J lost 0 bases, and 5 bases stayed unmatched. Germline lookup yields CDR1 MNHEY and CDR2 SVGAGI. CDR3: CASSSSGGGSYEQYF. CDR3 DNA: TGTGCCAGCAGTTCTTCAGGGGGCGGCTCCTACGAGCAGTACTTC.

The gene calls are TRBV2 and TRBJ1-1, with D perhaps matching TRBD1 (5 bases). V shed 7 bases and J shed 4 bases, with 13 bases lying between them. Germline V gene sequence: CDR1 SNHLY, CDR2 FYNNEI. This CDR3 comprises 13 residues. CDR3 nucleotides: TGTGCCAGCAACCGGGAGGGGCCCACTGAAGCTTTCTTT. It specifies CASNREGPTEAFF.

The chain combines TRBV10-3 with TRBJ2-4, with 8 bases lining up with TRBD1. This CDR3 has 16 amino acids. Germline CDR1 reads ENHRY; CDR2 reads SYGVKD. With 2 bases clipped from V and 8 bases from J, the junction kept 11 bases outside the gene matches. Here the CDR3 DNA reads TGTGCCATCAGTGAGCCCCGGCAGGGGGCGAGGGACATTCAGTACTTC. Amino acid sequence: CAISEPRQGARDIQYF.

The chain carries TRBV4-2 and TRBJ2-7; no reliable D call. The CDR3 sequence is 13 residues long. Deletions cut 3 bases from V and 2 bases from J, with 8 bases between. Germline CDR1 reads LGHNA; CDR2 reads YNFKEQ. The CDR3 sequence is CASSQSGPYEQYF. Written as DNA, the CDR3 is TGTGCCAGCAGCCAGTCGGGTCCCTACGAGCAGTACTTC.

The chain recombines TRBV6-5 with TRBJ1-5; the match to TRBD1 covers 7 bases. The CDR3 is 15 residues long. CDR1 and CDR2 from the germline V gene are MNHEY and SVGAGI. V shed 6 bases and J 0 bases; nucleotides not matched to a gene: 5. For the CDR3, the DNA is TGTGCCAGCAGACGAACAGGGGTTAGCAATCAGCCCCAGCATTTT. Its protein is CASRRTGVSNQPQHF.

The chain is built from TRBV5-6 and TRBJ2-1; perhaps TRBD2 as D (5 bases). The CDR3 consists of 13 residues. V was trimmed by 4 bases and J by 7 bases, leaving 12 bases between them. CDR1 and CDR2 from the germline V gene are SGHDT and YYEEEE. In DNA form, the CDR3 reads TGTGCCAGCAGCGCGGTCCTAGCAAATGAGCAGTTCTTC. Protein product: CASSAVLANEQFF.

The chain uses TRBV3-1 (or the pseudogene TRBV3-2) and TRBJ2-2, with TRBD1 matching over 7 bases. CDR3 length: 16 residues. Germline trimming cut 8 bases from V and 5 bases from J; bases unmatched to any gene: 14. The germline V gene encodes CDR1 LGHDT and CDR2 YNNKEL (reference sequence). The CDR3 nucleotides read TGTGCCAGCTCTTCAGGAGCAGGGGGTGGAACCGGGGAGCTGTTTTTT. Encoded protein: CASSSGAGGGTGELFF.

This chain links TRBV18 with TRBJ2-2; 9 nucleotides align to TRBD1. Germline loops: CDR1 KGHSH, CDR2 LQKENI. The trim removed 6 bases at V and 7 bases at J, leaving 9 bases unmatched. This CDR3 has 15 residues. For the CDR3, the DNA is TGTGCCAGCTCTTTTCCCGGGACAGGGAACGGGGAGCTGTTTTTT. It encodes CASSFPGTGNGELFF.

The chain is built from TRBV6-5 and TRBJ1-1, with 8 bases lining up with TRBD1. The CDR3 is made up of 14 amino acids. Germline V gene data show CDR1 as MNHEY and CDR2 as SVGAGI. With 7 bases clipped from V and 0 bases from J, the junction kept 4 bases outside the gene matches. CDR3 residues: CASTWTGMNTEAFF. The CDR3 DNA reads TGTGCCAGCACCTGGACAGGGATGAACACTGAAGCTTTCTTT.